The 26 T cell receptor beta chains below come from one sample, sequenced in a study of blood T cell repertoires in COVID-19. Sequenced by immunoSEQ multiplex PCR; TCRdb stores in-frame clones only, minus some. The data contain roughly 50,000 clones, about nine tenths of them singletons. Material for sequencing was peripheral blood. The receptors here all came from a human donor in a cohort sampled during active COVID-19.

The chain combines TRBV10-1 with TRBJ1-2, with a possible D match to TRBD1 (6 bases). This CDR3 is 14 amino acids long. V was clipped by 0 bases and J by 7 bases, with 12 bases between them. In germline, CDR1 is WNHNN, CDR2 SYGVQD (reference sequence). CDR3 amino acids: CASSESPGDVGYTF. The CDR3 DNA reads TGCGCCAGCAGTGAGTCGCCAGGGGATGTTGGCTACACCTTC.

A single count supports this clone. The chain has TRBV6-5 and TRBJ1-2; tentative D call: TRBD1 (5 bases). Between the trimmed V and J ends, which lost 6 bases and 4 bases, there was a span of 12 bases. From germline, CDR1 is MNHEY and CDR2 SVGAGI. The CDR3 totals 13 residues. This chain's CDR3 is CASRLDSIYGYTF. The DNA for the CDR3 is TGTGCCAGCAGACTCGACAGTATCTATGGCTACACCTTC.

In DNA form, the CDR3 reads TGCGCCAGCAGCTCCCGCGGGACTTCGTCCTACAATGAGCAGTTCTTC. Translating gives CASSSRGTSSYNEQFF. The chain is built from TRBV5-1 and TRBJ2-1; D is perhaps TRBD2 (6 bases). Germline V lookup: CDR1 SGHRS, CDR2 YFSETQ. The CDR3 is 16 amino acids. V was cut by 3 bases and J by 1 base, with 14 bases left in between. The whole variable domain, filled in from reference TRBV5-1 and TRBJ2-1, reads KAGVTQTPRYLIKTRGQQVTLSCSPISGHRSVSWYQQTPGQGLQFLFEYFSETQRNKGNFPGRFSGRQFSNSRSEMNVSTLELGDSALYLCASSSRGTSSYNEQFFGPGTRLTVL.

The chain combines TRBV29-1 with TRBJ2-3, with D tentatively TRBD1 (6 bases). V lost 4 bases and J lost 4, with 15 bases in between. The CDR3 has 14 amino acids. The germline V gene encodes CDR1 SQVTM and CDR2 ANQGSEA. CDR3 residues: CSVGTAPRADTQYF. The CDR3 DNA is TGCAGCGTTGGGACAGCCCCACGCGCAGATACGCAGTATTTT.

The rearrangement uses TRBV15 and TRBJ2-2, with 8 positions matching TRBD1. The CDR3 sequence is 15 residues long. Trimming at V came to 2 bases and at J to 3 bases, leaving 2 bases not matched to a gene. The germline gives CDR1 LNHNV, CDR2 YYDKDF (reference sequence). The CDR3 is CATSRQGADTGELFF. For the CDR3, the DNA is TGTGCCACCAGCAGACAGGGGGCGGACACCGGGGAGCTGTTTTTT.

The CDR3 DNA follows: TGTGCCAGACGGGGGGGCTACGAGCAGTACTTC. It codes for CARRGGYEQYF. V and J are TRBV12-3 or TRBV12-4 and TRBJ2-7, with TRBD2 matching 8 bases. V shed 9 bases, J shed 3 bases, and the junction held 1 base outside the gene matches. There are 11 residues in the CDR3.

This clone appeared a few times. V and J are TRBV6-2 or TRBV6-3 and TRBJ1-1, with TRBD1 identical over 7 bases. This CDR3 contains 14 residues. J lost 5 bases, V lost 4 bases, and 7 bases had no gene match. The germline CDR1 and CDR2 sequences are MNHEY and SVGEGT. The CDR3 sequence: CASSWDSVGTEAFF. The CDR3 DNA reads TGTGCCAGCAGTTGGGACAGCGTGGGGACTGAAGCTTTCTTT.

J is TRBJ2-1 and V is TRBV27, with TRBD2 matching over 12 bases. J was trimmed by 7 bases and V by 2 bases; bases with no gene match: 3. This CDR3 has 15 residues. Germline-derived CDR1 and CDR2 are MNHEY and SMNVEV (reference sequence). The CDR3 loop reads CASSLLAGGLNEQFF. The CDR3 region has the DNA TGTGCCAGCAGTTTACTAGCGGGAGGGCTGAATGAGCAGTTCTTC.

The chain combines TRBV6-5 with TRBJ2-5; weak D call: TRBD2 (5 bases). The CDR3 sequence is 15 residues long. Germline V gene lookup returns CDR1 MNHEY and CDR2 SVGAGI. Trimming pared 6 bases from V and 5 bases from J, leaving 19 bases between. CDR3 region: CASSQKGAGAETQYF. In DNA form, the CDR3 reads TGTGCCAGCAGCCAAAAAGGTGCGGGTGCGGAGACCCAGTACTTC.

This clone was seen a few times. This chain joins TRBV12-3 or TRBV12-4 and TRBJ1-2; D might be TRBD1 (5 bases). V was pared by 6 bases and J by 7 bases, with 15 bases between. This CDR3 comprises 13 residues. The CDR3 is CASSHRRLGGYTF. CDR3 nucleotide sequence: TGTGCCAGCAGCCACAGGAGACTGGGTGGCTACACCTTC.

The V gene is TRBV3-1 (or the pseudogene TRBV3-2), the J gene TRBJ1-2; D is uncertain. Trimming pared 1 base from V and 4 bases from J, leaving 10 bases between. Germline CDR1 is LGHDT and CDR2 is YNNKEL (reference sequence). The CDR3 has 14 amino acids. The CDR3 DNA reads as TGTGCCAGCAGCCAAGTTTTGTCAGGCTATGGCTACACCTTC. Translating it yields CASSQVLSGYGYTF.

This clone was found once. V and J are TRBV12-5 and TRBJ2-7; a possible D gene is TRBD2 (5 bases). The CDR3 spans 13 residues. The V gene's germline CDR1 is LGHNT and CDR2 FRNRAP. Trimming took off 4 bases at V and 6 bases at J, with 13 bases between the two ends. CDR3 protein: CASGSGGRSEQYF. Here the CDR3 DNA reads TGTGCTAGTGGTTCAGGAGGTAGGAGCGAGCAGTACTTC.

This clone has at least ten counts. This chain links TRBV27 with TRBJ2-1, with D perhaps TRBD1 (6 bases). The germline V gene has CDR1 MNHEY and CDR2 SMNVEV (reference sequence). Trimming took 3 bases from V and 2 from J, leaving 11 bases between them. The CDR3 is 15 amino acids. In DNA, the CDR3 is TGTGCCAGCAGTTTGACAGGACCTACCTACAATGAGCAGTTCTTC. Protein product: CASSLTGPTYNEQFF.

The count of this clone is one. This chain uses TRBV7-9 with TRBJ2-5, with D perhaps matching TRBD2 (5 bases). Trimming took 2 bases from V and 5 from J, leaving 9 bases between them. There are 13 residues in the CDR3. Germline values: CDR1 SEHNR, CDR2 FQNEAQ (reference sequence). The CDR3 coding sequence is TGTGCCAGCAGCTTATTCGGGGATGAGACCCAGTACTTC. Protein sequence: CASSLFGDETQYF.

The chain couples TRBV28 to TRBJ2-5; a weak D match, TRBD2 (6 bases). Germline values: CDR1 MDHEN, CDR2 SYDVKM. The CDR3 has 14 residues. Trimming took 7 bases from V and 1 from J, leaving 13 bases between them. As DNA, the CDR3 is TGTGCCAGCAACCGACGGGAGACCCAAGAGACCCAGTACTTC. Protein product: CASNRRETQETQYF.

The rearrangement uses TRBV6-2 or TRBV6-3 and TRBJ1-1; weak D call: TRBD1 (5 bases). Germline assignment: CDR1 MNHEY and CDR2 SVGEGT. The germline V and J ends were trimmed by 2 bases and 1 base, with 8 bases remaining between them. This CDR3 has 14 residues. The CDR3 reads CASSYLQGNTEAFF. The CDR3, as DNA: TGTGCCAGCAGTTACCTGCAGGGGAACACTGAAGCTTTCTTT.

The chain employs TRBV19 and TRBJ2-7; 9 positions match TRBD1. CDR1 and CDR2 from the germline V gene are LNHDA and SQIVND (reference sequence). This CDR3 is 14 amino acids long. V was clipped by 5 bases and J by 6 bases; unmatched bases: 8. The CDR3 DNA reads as TGTGCCAGTAGTCCTGGACAGGGGTATGTCGAGCAGTACTTC. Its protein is CASSPGQGYVEQYF.

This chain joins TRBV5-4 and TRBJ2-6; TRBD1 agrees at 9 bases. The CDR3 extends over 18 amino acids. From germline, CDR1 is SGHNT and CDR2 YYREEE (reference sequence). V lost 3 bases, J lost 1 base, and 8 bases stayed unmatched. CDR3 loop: CASSSAGTGRSGANVLTF. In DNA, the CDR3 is TGTGCCAGCAGCTCGGCCGGGACAGGGAGATCTGGGGCCAACGTCCTGACTTTC.

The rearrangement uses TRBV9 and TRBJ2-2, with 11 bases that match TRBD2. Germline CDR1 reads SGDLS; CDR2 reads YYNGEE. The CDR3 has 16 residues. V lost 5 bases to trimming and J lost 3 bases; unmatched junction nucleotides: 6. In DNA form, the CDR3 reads TGTGCCAGCAGTCTTAGCGGGGGGGCGTACACCGGGGAGCTGTTTTTT. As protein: CASSLSGGAYTGELFF.

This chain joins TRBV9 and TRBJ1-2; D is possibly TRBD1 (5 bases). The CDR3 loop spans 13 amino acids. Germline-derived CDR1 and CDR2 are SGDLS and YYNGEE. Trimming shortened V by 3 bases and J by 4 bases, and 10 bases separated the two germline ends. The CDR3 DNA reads TGTGCCAGCAGCGACCTACAGGTCTATGGCTACACCTTC. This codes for CASSDLQVYGYTF.

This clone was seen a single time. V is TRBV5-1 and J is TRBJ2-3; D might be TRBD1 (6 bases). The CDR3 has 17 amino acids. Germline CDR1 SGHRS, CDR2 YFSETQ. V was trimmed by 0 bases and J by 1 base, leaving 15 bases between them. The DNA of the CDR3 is TGCGCCAGCAGCTTGGACCCACAGGGCTCTCGCACAGATACGCAGTATTTT. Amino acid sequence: CASSLDPQGSRTDTQYF.

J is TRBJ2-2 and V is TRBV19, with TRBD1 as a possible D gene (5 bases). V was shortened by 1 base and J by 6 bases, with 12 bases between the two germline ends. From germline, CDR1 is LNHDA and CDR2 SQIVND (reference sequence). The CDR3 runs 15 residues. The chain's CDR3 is CASSIGRAWPGELFF. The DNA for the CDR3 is TGTGCCAGTAGTATAGGCAGGGCCTGGCCCGGGGAGCTGTTTTTT. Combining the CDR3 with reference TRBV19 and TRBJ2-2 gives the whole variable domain DGGITQSPKYLFRKEGQNVTLSCEQNLNHDAMYWYRQDPGQGLRLIYYSQIVNDFQKGDIAEGYSVSREKKESFPLTVTSAQKNPTAFYLCASSIGRAWPGELFFGEGSRLTVL.

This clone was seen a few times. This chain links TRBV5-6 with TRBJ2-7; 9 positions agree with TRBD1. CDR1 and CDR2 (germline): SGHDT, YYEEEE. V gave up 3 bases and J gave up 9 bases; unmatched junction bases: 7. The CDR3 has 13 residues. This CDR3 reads CASSWRTGAGQYF. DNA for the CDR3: TGTGCCAGCAGCTGGAGGACAGGGGCAGGGCAGTACTTC.

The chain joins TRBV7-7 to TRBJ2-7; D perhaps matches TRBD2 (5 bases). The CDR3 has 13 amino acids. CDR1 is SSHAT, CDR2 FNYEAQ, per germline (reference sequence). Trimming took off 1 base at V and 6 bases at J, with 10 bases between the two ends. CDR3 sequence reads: CASSLDLAREQYF. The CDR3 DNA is TGTGCCAGCAGCTTAGATCTAGCCCGCGAGCAGTACTTC. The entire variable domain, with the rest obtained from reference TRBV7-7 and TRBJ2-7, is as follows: GAGVSQSPRYKVTKRGQDVTLRCDPISSHATLYWYQQALGQGPEFLTYFNYEAQPDKSGLPSDRFSAERPEGSISTLTIQRTEQRDSAMYRCASSLDLAREQYFGPGTRLTVT.

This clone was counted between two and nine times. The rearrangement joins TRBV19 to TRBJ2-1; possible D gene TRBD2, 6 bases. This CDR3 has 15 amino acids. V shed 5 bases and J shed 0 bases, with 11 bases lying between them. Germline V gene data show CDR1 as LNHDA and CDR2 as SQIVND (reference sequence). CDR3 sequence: CASSLSGSSYNEQFF. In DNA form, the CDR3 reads TGTGCCAGTAGTCTTAGCGGAAGCTCCTACAATGAGCAGTTCTTC.

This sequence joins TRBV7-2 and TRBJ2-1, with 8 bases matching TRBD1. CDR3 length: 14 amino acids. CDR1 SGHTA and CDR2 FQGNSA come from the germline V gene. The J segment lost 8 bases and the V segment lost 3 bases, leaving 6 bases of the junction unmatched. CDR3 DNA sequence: TGTGCCAGCAGCTTGGACAGGGACGGGGATGAGCAGTTCTTC. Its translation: CASSLDRDGDEQFF.